This entry lists 29 T cell receptor beta chains sequenced from one sample in a study of CD8+ T cells in alopecia areata. As for treatment: oral pan-JAK inhibitor, 5-10 mg twice daily. Reverse transcribed after extraction, RNA yielded cDNA as the sequencing template. Sequencing used immunoSEQ multiplex PCR; TCRdb keeps in-frame clones, though not all of them. The sample consists of roughly 190,000 clones, around three fifths of them appearing once. The sample here was CD4+ T cells sorted from blood, taken around week 49, from a patient treated with tofacitinib. Receptors were obtained from a human donor with alopecia areata.

The rearrangement links TRBV7-3 to TRBJ2-4, with 8 positions matching TRBD1. Germline V gives CDR1 SGHTA, CDR2 FQGTGA. The V and J ends lost 6 bases and 8 bases, in that order; junction bases with no gene match: 12. The length of the CDR3 is 15 residues. CDR3 in DNA: TGTGCCAGCAGTCGCGAGGGAGTACAGGGGGACATTCAGTACTTC. It is translated as CASSREGVQGDIQYF.

The chain recombines TRBV30 with TRBJ1-4; TRBD1 is a possible D gene (5 bases). V shed 0 bases and J shed 7 bases, with 12 bases lying between them. The CDR3 totals 14 residues. The germline V gene encodes CDR1 GTSNPN and CDR2 SVGIG (reference sequence). CDR3 sequence (DNA): TGTGCCTGGAGTGTGGACAATGAGGGTGAAAAACTGTTTTTT. Its translation is CAWSVDNEGEKLFF.

V is TRBV7-2 and J is TRBJ1-5; a weak D match, TRBD1 (6 bases). The germline V and J ends were trimmed by 5 bases and 0 bases, with 14 bases remaining between them. This CDR3 has 16 amino acids. Germline assignment: CDR1 SGHTA and CDR2 FQGNSA. The CDR3 protein is CASSRGGPYSNQPQHF. The CDR3 nucleotides are TGTGCCAGCAGCCGTGGGGGGCCCTATAGCAATCAGCCCCAGCATTTT.

The chain employs TRBV29-1 and TRBJ2-7, with 9 nucleotides matching TRBD1. Germline V gene lookup returns CDR1 SQVTM and CDR2 ANQGSEA. The junction had 3 bases not matched to a gene; V was cut back by 1 base and J by 5 bases. This CDR3 has 13 residues. CDR3 nucleotide sequence: TGCAGCGTTGAAGTGGGACAGGGTAACGAGCAGTACTTC. It yields the protein CSVEVGQGNEQYF.

V gene TRBV29-1 combines with J gene TRBJ2-3, with D uncertain. CDR3 length equals 13 residues. CDR1 and CDR2 (germline): SQVTM, ANQGSEA. The ends were cut back, 4 bases at V and 6 bases at J, with 14 bases in the middle. Here the CDR3 reads CSVAGSRPDTQYF. CDR3 sequence (DNA): TGCAGCGTTGCCGGATCCCGTCCGGATACGCAGTATTTT.

Points on this clone: Additional DNA sequences in this sample encode the identical CDR3. This sequence joins TRBV2 and TRBJ2-1, with a tentative D call TRBD1 (6 bases). CDR3 size: 15 residues. The V gene's germline CDR1 is SNHLY and CDR2 FYNNEI. V lost 6 bases and J lost 0, with 12 bases in between. The CDR3 region is CASRRDKSSYNEQFF. The CDR3 DNA follows: TGTGCCAGCAGGAGGGACAAGAGCTCCTACAATGAGCAGTTCTTC.

The genes are TRBV19 and TRBJ1-2, with 9 bases aligning to TRBD1. J was trimmed by 4 bases and V by 8 bases; bases with no gene match: 8. Germline assignment: CDR1 LNHDA and CDR2 SQIVND (reference sequence). The CDR3 runs to 14 residues. CDR3 coding DNA: TGTGCCAGTCGGCCGGGGACAGGGTCCTATGGCTACACCTTC. This translates into CASRPGTGSYGYTF.

The chain has TRBV7-2 and TRBJ2-7; D is tentatively TRBD1 or TRBD2 (5 bases each). The CDR3 totals 14 residues. Trimming removed 2 bases at V and 0 bases at J, with 8 bases between. Per the germline V gene, CDR1 is SGHTA and CDR2 is FQGNSA. The CDR3 is CASSLSGTSYEQYF. The DNA for the CDR3 is TGTGCCAGCAGCTTATCGGGGACCTCCTACGAGCAGTACTTC.

V is TRBV5-6 and J is TRBJ2-3; D might be TRBD1 (6 bases). The CDR3 has 15 residues. In germline, CDR1 is SGHDT, CDR2 YYEEEE. V dropped 2 bases and J dropped 4 bases, with 14 bases sitting between them. CDR3 bases: TGTGCCAGCAGCTTTGGCAGGGGAAGGGCAGATACGCAGTATTTT. The encoded protein is CASSFGRGRADTQYF.

The chain employs TRBV7-2 and TRBJ1-4; D gene uncertain. This CDR3 region has 13 residues. The germline CDR1 and CDR2 sequences are SGHTA and FQGNSA. Trimming removed 0 bases at V and 7 bases at J, with 6 bases between. The CDR3 DNA reads TGTGCCAGCAGCTTAGCAGCAGCTGAAAAACTGTTTTTT. It is translated as CASSLAAAEKLFF.

V is TRBV19 and J is TRBJ2-3, with D possibly being TRBD1 (6 bases). Deletions cut 5 bases from V and 1 base from J, with 13 bases between. This CDR3 contains 15 residues. Germline V gene data show CDR1 as LNHDA and CDR2 as SQIVND (reference sequence). CDR3 sequence (DNA): TGTGCCAGTAGTGGTACAGGGACCCGCACAGATACGCAGTATTTT. It is translated as CASSGTGTRTDTQYF.

The chain employs TRBV9 and TRBJ2-1; D possibly corresponds to TRBD2 (6 bases). Deletions cut 4 bases from V and 0 bases from J, with 8 bases between. Germline CDR1 and CDR2: SGDLS and YYNGEE. CDR3 length: 14 residues. The CDR3 reads CASSRGSSYNEQFF. For the CDR3, the DNA is TGTGCCAGCAGCCGGGGGAGCTCCTACAATGAGCAGTTCTTC.

This clone showed up just a few times. This chain connects TRBV6-5 to TRBJ2-7; D is unresolved. The V gene's germline CDR1 is MNHEY and CDR2 SVGAGI. The CDR3 covers 12 residues. V was clipped by 6 bases and J by 6 bases, with 12 bases between them. This chain's CDR3 is CASRSRIGEQYF. The CDR3 DNA reads TGTGCCAGCAGGAGTCGAATAGGCGAGCAGTACTTC.

V usage is TRBV6-5 and J usage is TRBJ1-5; D unclear. With 2 bases removed from V and 5 bases from J, the gap between germline ends came to 7 bases. The CDR3 is made up of 13 amino acids. Looked up from germline, CDR1 is MNHEY and CDR2 is SVGAGI. The CDR3: CASSYERDQPQHF. In DNA form, the CDR3 reads TGTGCCAGCAGTTACGAGAGGGATCAGCCCCAGCATTTT.

The gene calls are TRBV30 and TRBJ1-2, with D unclear. V lost 6 bases and J lost 8, with 19 bases in between. This CDR3 has 13 amino acids. Germline lookup yields CDR1 GTSNPN and CDR2 SVGIG (reference sequence). The CDR3 here is CACPLIGYFGYTF. In DNA form, the CDR3 reads TGTGCCTGCCCGCTCATCGGGTATTTCGGCTACACCTTC.

This chain links TRBV5-6 with TRBJ2-3, with D possibly TRBD1 on 6 matching bases. V was pared by 6 bases and J by 2 bases, with 19 bases between. The CDR3 has 16 amino acids. CDR1 and CDR2 from the germline V gene are SGHDT and YYEEEE. Here the CDR3 DNA reads TGTGCCAGCACTGTCCCCGGCGGACAGCACACAGATACGCAGTATTTT. Translation: CASTVPGGQHTDTQYF.

The chain links TRBV29-1 to TRBJ2-2; a possible D gene is TRBD1 (6 bases). The CDR3 spans 14 residues. Germline CDR1 is SQVTM and CDR2 is ANQGSEA. Trimming pared 7 bases from V and 4 bases from J, leaving 16 bases between. The DNA of the CDR3 is TGCAGCGCTGGCGCAGGGGCCGGCACCGGGGAGCTGTTTTTT. It is translated as CSAGAGAGTGELFF.

CDR3 protein: CASSLGLAGTQYF. CDR3 nucleotides: TGTGCCAGCAGCTTAGGGCTAGCCGGTACCCAGTACTTC. This chain links TRBV11-2 with TRBJ2-5, with D possibly matching TRBD2 (5 bases). Trimming removed 1 base at V and 8 bases at J, with 11 bases between. This CDR3 region has 13 residues. Germline V gives CDR1 SGHAT, CDR2 FQNNGV.

The chain uses TRBV13 and TRBJ2-5; D perhaps matches TRBD2 (6 bases). V shed 1 base and J shed 5 bases, with 14 bases lying between them. This CDR3 has 15 residues. Germline lookup yields CDR1 PRHDT and CDR2 FYEKMQ (reference sequence). Here the CDR3 DNA reads TGTGCCAGCAGCTTAGTCAGTCAAGGAGGGGAGACCCAGTACTTC. Amino acids: CASSLVSQGGETQYF. Full variable domain (outside the CDR3, taken from reference TRBV13 and TRBJ2-5): AAGVIQSPRHLIKEKRETATLKCYPIPRHDTVYWYQQGPGQDPQFLISFYEKMQSDKGSIPDRFSAQQFSDYHSELNMSSLELGDSALYFCASSLVSQGGETQYFGPGTRLLVL.

The chain is built from TRBV29-1 and TRBJ1-1; a possible D gene is TRBD1 (6 bases). Germline loops: CDR1 SQVTM, CDR2 ANQGSEA. The CDR3 contains 13 residues. V lost 6 bases, J lost 8 bases, and 19 bases lay in between. CDR3: CSVLPDRPVEAFF. The CDR3 DNA sequence: TGCAGCGTCTTACCAGACAGGCCTGTGGAAGCTTTCTTT.

The rearrangement uses TRBV7-2 and TRBJ2-3; D remains unclear. The CDR3 runs 15 residues. Germline values: CDR1 SGHTA, CDR2 FQGNSA. V was cut by 4 bases and J by 2 bases, with 13 bases left in between. The CDR3 here is CASSSQMGNTDTQYF. The DNA of the CDR3 is TGTGCCAGCAGCTCCCAGATGGGTAACACAGATACGCAGTATTTT. The full variable domain, its missing parts supplied by reference TRBV7-2 and TRBJ2-3, is GAGVSQSPSNKVTEKGKDVELRCDPISGHTALYWYRQSLGQGLEFLIYFQGNSAPDKSGLPSDRFSAERTGGSVSTLTIQRTQQEDSAVYLCASSSQMGNTDTQYFGPGTRLTVL.

This chain joins TRBV19 and TRBJ2-6; D may be TRBD2 (6 bases). The CDR3 has 14 residues. The germline V gene has CDR1 LNHDA and CDR2 SQIVND (reference sequence). Trimming took off 3 bases at V and 4 bases at J, with 7 bases between the two ends. CDR3 protein: CASSMGGGANVLTF. CDR3 sequence (DNA): TGTGCCAGTAGTATGGGAGGAGGGGCCAACGTCCTGACTTTC.

In this sample, this clone turned up once. The CDR3 loop is CSGGASSSYNEQFF. The DNA of the CDR3 is TGCAGCGGCGGGGCCTCTAGCTCCTACAATGAGCAGTTCTTC. J is TRBJ2-1 and V is TRBV29-1; possibly TRBD2 for D (6 bases). V was shortened by 7 bases and J by 0 bases, with 13 bases between the two germline ends. The germline V gene has CDR1 SQVTM and CDR2 ANQGSEA. This CDR3 has 14 residues.

This clone was seen more than once but under ten times. The chain recombines TRBV5-1 with TRBJ2-5; D is uncertain. CDR3 length equals 15 residues. The V end lost 0 bases, the J end lost 3 bases, and 12 bases lay between the germline ends. Per germline, CDR1 SGHRS and CDR2 YFSETQ. The CDR3 DNA reads TGCGCCAGCAGCTTGGTCGGACGGTACGAAGAGACCCAGTACTTC. Translation gives CASSLVGRYEETQYF.

The chain is built from TRBV4-3 and TRBJ2-7; 9 bases map to TRBD1. The CDR3 spans 16 residues. Unmatched junction bases numbered 8, after V lost 0 bases and J lost 5 bases. The germline gives CDR1 LGHNA, CDR2 YSLEER. This CDR3 reads CASSQDLDRGFDEQYF. The DNA of the CDR3 is TGCGCCAGCAGCCAAGATCTGGACAGGGGTTTCGACGAGCAGTACTTC.

The V and J genes are TRBV30 and TRBJ2-1; TRBD2 aligns across 9 bases. The CDR3 is 13 amino acids. Germline CDR1 GTSNPN, CDR2 SVGIG (reference sequence). V dropped 0 bases and J dropped 8; count of bases not matched to a gene: 2. The CDR3 sequence is CAWSVSGGYEQFF. The CDR3, as DNA: TGTGCCTGGAGTGTTAGCGGGGGTTATGAGCAGTTCTTC. The whole variable domain, remainder taken from reference TRBV30 and TRBJ2-1, is SQTIHQWPATLVQPVGSPLSLECTVEGTSNPNLYWYRQAAGRGLQLLFYSVGIGQISSEVPQNLSASRPQDRQFILSSKKLLLSDSGFYLCAWSVSGGYEQFFGPGTRLTVL.

The rearrangement uses TRBV15 and TRBJ1-2; 9 positions agree with TRBD1. The CDR3 is 18 residues long. The V gene's germline CDR1 is LNHNV and CDR2 YYDKDF (reference sequence). V dropped 0 bases and J dropped 7; count of bases not matched to a gene: 15. CDR3 sequence: CATSRDYPTGQGLSGYTF. The DNA for the CDR3 is TGTGCCACCAGCAGAGATTATCCGACCGGACAGGGGCTAAGTGGCTACACCTTC.

The chain links TRBV29-1 to TRBJ1-2; D gene unclear. The CDR3 loop spans 12 amino acids. Germline V gives CDR1 SQVTM, CDR2 ANQGSEA. V shed 1 base and J shed 8 bases, with 11 bases lying between them. As DNA, the CDR3 is TGCAGCGTTGAAGTCCCCCTTCGGGGCTACACCTTC. Its protein is CSVEVPLRGYTF. Combining the CDR3 with reference TRBV29-1 and TRBJ1-2 gives the whole variable domain SAVISQKPSRDICQRGTSLTIQCQVDSQVTMMFWYRQQPGQSLTLIATANQGSEATYESGFVIDKFPISRPNLTFSTLTVSNMSPEDSSIYLCSVEVPLRGYTFGSGTRLTVV.

The chain combines TRBV4-3 with TRBJ1-2; 7 nucleotides match TRBD1. The CDR3 consists of 14 residues. Germline lookup yields CDR1 LGHNA and CDR2 YSLEER. J lost 5 bases, V lost 0 bases, and 3 bases had no gene match. In DNA form, the CDR3 reads TGCGCCAGCAGCCAAGATCGGGGACAGTATGGCTACACCTTC. This encodes CASSQDRGQYGYTF.